Below, 3 T cell receptor beta chains from the same sample are listed, as sequenced in a study of blood T cells in healthy people across ages. A sample-barcoded 5' primer and a J-beta primer mix were used in a second PCR of roughly 6 to 11 cycles. From the 5' RACE reads, TCRdb called clonotypes with MiXCR, one entry per CDR3 protein. Of around 1,900,000 distinct CDR3 sequences listed, roughly two fifths are singletons. Input material: blood. These receptors were obtained from a human donor in good health.

This chain uses TRBV20-1 with TRBJ1-1; D is unresolved. CDR1 and CDR2 from the germline V gene are DFQATT and SNEGSKA (reference sequence). There are 13 residues in the CDR3. Between the trimmed V and J ends, which lost 0 bases and 7 bases, there was a span of 12 bases. The CDR3 DNA reads as TGCAGTGCTAGAGATCGTACGGGATATGAAGCTTTCTTT. It translates to CSARDRTGYEAFF.

This clonotype was observed a few times. V is TRBV10-3 and J is TRBJ2-3, with D tentatively TRBD1 or TRBD2 (5 bases each). Germline V gives CDR1 ENHRY, CDR2 SYGVKD. The CDR3 is 16 amino acids. V was pared by 3 bases and J by 3 bases, with 16 bases between. CDR3 sequence reads: CAISETGPPGTDTQYF. The CDR3 nucleotides are TGTGCCATCAGTGAAACGGGACCGCCCGGGACAGATACGCAGTATTTT.

This rearrangement joins TRBV29-1 to TRBJ2-3; 8 bases match TRBD2. CDR1 is SQVTM and CDR2 is ANQGSEA in the germline V gene. Trimming at V came to 1 base and at J to 6 bases, leaving 9 bases not matched to a gene. This CDR3 is 15 amino acids long. As DNA, the CDR3 is TGCAGCGTTGAAGTGACGGGGGGGGCTGCGGATACGCAGTATTTT. Its translation is CSVEVTGGAADTQYF.